The rows below give T cell receptor beta chains drawn from one sample of a study of T cells in Graves' hyperthyroidism and ophthalmopathy. TCRdb re-called the multiplex PCR reads with MiXCR, one entry per CDR3 protein. The sample carries fewer than 350,000 distinct CDR3 sequences, approximately 22% recorded once. Material for sequencing was blood. These receptors all come from a woman aged 45-65 years with Graves' hyperthyroidism. The CDR3 runs from the conserved cysteine through the conserved F or W.

CDR3	V	J
CASSLVALSGNTIYF	TRBV7-8	TRBJ1-3
CASSSLQLLNTEAFF	TRBV5-6	TRBJ1-1
CASSELEGGSYEQFF	TRBV25-1	TRBJ2-1
CASSQVGLGVSEAFF	TRBV4-1	TRBJ1-1
CASSPQGAGGELFF	TRBV5-1	TRBJ2-2
CAGSLAAGNQPQHF	TRBV7-9	TRBJ1-5
CASSTGNLNTEAFF	TRBV19	TRBJ1-1
CASSLVPASGSTDTQYF	TRBV7-3	TRBJ2-3
CASHLGRAEHGYTF	TRBV2	TRBJ1-2
CSARKTSGSYTDTQYF	TRBV20-1	TRBJ2-3
CASSRLQGQGLREQFF	TRBV10-2	TRBJ2-1
CAWSGTGGAGANVLTF	TRBV30	TRBJ2-6
CASSSSTSGSYNEQFF	TRBV28	TRBJ2-1
CASSRVGANYGYTF	TRBV2	TRBJ1-2
CAWSGADVNTEAFF	TRBV30	TRBJ1-1
CASSPRTPNYGYTF	TRBV4-1	TRBJ1-2
CASSGGSWDGYTF	TRBV18	TRBJ1-2
CASGSWDSYQETQYF	TRBV12-3/TRBV12-4	TRBJ2-5
CATSQRGRLTDTQYF	TRBV15	TRBJ2-3
CASSRGPYEQYF	TRBV28	TRBJ2-7
CSAGTSARETQYF	TRBV20-1	TRBJ2-5
CASSLVVRASGSNEQFF	TRBV7-2	TRBJ2-1
CASSRDRGVDTQYF	TRBV14	TRBJ2-3
CASSVGLAGDGEQFF	TRBV9	TRBJ2-1
CASSEAAAGFYNGQFF	TRBV2	TRBJ2-1
CASSIARGTDTQYF	TRBV27	TRBJ2-3
CASSLVGWGRENTEAFF	TRBV5-1	TRBJ1-1
CASSLPGEGVYEQYF	TRBV7-9	TRBJ2-7
CASRVGSSYNEQFF	TRBV2	TRBJ2-1
CASSLDRAGGSPVAGELFF	TRBV11-3	TRBJ2-2
CASSLGGQAANNQPQHF	TRBV7-8	TRBJ1-5
CASSQDPGQGHNEQFF	TRBV3-1	TRBJ2-1
CAISEGRGKTEAFF	TRBV10-3	TRBJ1-1
CASSTQWTGRETQYF	TRBV19	TRBJ2-5
CASSLAGGWGTQYF	TRBV11-2	TRBJ2-3
CASSQGGISGSYNEQFF	TRBV4-1	TRBJ2-1
CASSLEGFGEKLFF	TRBV7-9	TRBJ1-4
CASSEWAADTQYF	TRBV25-1	TRBJ2-3
CASSFHMTSGGADRNEQFF	TRBV5-4	TRBJ2-1
CASRGRNSPLHF	TRBV6-1	TRBJ1-6
CASSRQGTSPLHF	TRBV6-2/TRBV6-3	TRBJ1-6
CASSLVGLAGATTDTQYF	TRBV5-1	TRBJ2-3
CASSMQEGTDTQYF	TRBV18	TRBJ2-3
CASSARYGYTF	TRBV2	TRBJ1-2
CASSGQAYYGYTF	TRBV12-3/TRBV12-4	TRBJ1-2
CASSLWGSGGMEETQYF	TRBV28	TRBJ2-5
CASRQGPGEQYF	TRBV5-4	TRBJ2-7
CSVDKDRGIYEQFF	TRBV29-1	TRBJ2-1
CSARRYEQFF	TRBV20-1	TRBJ2-1
CASSLVGTFPNTEAFF	TRBV7-7	TRBJ1-1
CASKVGNTEAFF	TRBV6-1	TRBJ1-1
CASSLLAGFTDTQYF	TRBV11-2	TRBJ2-3
CAWNSGRGGHNQPQHF	TRBV30	TRBJ1-5
CSAPRTSGAYNEQFF	TRBV20-1	TRBJ2-1